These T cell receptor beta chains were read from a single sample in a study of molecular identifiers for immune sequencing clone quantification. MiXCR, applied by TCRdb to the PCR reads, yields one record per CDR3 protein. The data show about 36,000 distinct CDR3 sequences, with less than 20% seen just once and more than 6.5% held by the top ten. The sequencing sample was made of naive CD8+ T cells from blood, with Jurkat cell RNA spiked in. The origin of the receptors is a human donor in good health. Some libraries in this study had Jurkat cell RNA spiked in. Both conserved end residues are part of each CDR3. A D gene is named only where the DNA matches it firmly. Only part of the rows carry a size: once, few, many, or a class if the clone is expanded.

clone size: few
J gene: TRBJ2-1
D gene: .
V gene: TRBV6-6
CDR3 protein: CASSYSIAISNEQFF
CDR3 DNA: TGTGCCAGCAGTTACTCGATCGCCATCAGCAATGAGCAGTTCTTC

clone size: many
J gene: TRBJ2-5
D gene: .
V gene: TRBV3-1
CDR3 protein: CASSQASETQYF
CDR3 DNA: TGTGCCAGCAGCCAAGCGTCAGAGACCCAGTACTTC

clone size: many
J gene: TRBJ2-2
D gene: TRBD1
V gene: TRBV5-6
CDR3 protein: CASSLGQAGGELFF
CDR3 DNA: TGTGCCAGCAGCCTGGGACAGGCGGGGGGGGAGCTGTTTTTT

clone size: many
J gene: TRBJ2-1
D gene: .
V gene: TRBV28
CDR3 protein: CASSLGVVSSYNEQFF
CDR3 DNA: TGTGCCAGCAGTTTGGGCGTCGTAAGCTCCTACAATGAGCAGTTCTTC

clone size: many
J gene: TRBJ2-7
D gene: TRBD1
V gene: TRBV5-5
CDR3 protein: CASSYGTGTYEQYF
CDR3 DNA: TGTGCCAGCAGTTACGGGACAGGTACCTACGAGCAGTACTTC

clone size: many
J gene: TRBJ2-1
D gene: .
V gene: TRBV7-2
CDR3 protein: CASSLSPAGNEQFF
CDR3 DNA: TGTGCCAGCAGCTTATCCCCAGCGGGCAATGAGCAGTTCTTC

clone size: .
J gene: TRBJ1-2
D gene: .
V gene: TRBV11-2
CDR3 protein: CASSSGVMKETGSYGYTF
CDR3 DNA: TGTGCCAGCAGCTCGGGAGTAATGAAGGAGACAGGATCGTATGGCTACACCTTC

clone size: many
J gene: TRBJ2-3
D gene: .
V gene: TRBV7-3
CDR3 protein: CASSLTNRAANTQYF
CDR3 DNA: TGTGCCAGCAGCTTAACGAACAGGGCGGCGAATACGCAGTATTTT

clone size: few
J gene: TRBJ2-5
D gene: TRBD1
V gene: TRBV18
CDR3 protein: CASSPPDRGLETQYF
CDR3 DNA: TGTGCCAGCTCACCACCGGACAGGGGGTTAGAGACCCAGTACTTC

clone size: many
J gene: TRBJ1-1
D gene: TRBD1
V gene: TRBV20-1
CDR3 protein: CSARDWDRGLNTEAFF
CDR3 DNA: TGCAGTGCTAGAGACTGGGACAGGGGTCTGAACACTGAAGCTTTCTTT

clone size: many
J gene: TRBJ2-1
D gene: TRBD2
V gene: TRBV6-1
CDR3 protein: CASSEEGLAGGLYNEQFF
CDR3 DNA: TGTGCCAGCAGTGAAGAGGGACTAGCGGGAGGACTCTACAATGAGCAGTTCTTC

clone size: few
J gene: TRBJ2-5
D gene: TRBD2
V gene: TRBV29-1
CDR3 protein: CSVEDGRTQETQYF
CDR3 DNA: TGCAGCGTTGAGGACGGGAGGACCCAAGAGACCCAGTACTTC

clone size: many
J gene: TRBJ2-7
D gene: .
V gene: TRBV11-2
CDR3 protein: CASSLGYGPYEQYF
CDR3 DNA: TGTGCCAGCAGCTTGGGTTATGGCCCCTACGAGCAGTACTTC

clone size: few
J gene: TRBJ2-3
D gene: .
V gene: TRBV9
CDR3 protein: CASSPSDNTDTHYF
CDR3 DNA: TGTGCCAGCAGCCCATCCGACAACACAGATACGCATTATTTT

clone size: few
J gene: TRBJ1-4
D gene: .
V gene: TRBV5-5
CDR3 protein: CASSLRGRLVGEKLFF
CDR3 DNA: TGTGCCAGCAGCTTGCGGGGTCGGTTGGTCGGCGAAAAACTGTTTTTT

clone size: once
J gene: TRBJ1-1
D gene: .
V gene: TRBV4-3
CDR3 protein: CASSRTLYQGSTEAFF
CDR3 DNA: TGCGCCAGCAGCCGGACGCTATACCAGGGGTCCACTGAAGCTTTCTTT

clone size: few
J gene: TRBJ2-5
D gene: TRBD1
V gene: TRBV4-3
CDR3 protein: CASSQLIPGQGRRETQYF
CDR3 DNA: TGCGCCAGCAGCCAACTTATTCCGGGACAGGGGAGGAGAGAGACCCAGTACTTC

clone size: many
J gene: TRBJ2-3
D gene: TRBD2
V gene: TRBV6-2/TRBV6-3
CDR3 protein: CASSTDLAGVGDTQYF
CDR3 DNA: TGTGCCAGCAGTACGGACCTAGCGGGAGTCGGAGATACGCAGTATTTT

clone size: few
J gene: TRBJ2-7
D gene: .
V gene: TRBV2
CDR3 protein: CASSEAPVVYEQYF
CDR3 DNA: TGTGCCAGCAGTGAAGCGCCGGTGGTGTACGAGCAGTACTTC

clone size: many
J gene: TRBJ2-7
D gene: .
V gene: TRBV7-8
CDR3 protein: CASSARTYYEQYF
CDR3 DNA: TGTGCCAGCAGCGCTAGGACCTACTACGAGCAGTACTTC

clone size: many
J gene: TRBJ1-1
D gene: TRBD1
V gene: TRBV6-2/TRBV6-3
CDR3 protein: CASSWTGGRTEAFF
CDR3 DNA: TGTGCCAGCAGTTGGACAGGGGGTCGGACTGAAGCTTTCTTT

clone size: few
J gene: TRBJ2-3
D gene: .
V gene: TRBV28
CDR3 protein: CASSLILSTDTQYF
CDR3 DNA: TGTGCCAGCAGTTTGATACTAAGCACAGATACGCAGTATTTT

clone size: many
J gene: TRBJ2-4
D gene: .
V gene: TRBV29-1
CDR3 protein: CSVVGQGRPEAIQYF
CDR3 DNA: TGCAGCGTCGTTGGGCAGGGCAGACCCGAAGCCATTCAGTACTTC

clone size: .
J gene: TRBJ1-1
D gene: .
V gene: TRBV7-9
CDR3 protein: CASSPAGETEAFF
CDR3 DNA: TGTGCCAGCAGCCCGGCGGGGGAGACTGAAGCTTTCTTT

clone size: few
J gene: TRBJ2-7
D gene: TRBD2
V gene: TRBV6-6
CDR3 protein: CASSHGAGGRSGYEQYF
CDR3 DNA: TGTGCCAGCAGCCACGGGGCGGGAGGGCGGAGCGGCTACGAGCAGTACTTC

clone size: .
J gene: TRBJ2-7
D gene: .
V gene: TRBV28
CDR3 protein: CASRQTGTLYEQYF
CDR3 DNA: TGTGCCAGCAGGCAAACCGGGACGCTCTACGAGCAGTACTTC

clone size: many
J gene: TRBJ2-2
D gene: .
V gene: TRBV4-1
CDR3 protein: CASRATGELFF
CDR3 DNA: TGCGCCAGCAGAGCCACCGGGGAGCTGTTTTTT